Following are 15 T cell receptor beta chains from one sample sequenced in a study of shared clonotypes between healthy human individuals. Here immunoSEQ multiplex PCR was the method, and the copy in TCRdb shows in-frame clones only, minus some. The sample lists around 1.6 million clones, 95% to 99% occurring once. Material for sequencing was naive CD4+ T cells sorted from blood. Subset meaning: CD45RA+ positively selected. These receptor sequences come from a man between 25 and 39 years old in good health.

This chain uses TRBV14 with TRBJ2-7, with D perhaps given as TRBD1 or TRBD2 (5 bases each). The CDR3 is made up of 13 amino acids. Germline CDR1 reads SGHDN; CDR2 reads FVKESK. V lost 4 bases and J 6 bases, leaving 13 bases between the germline ends. The CDR3 sequence is CASSLHGASEQYF. The CDR3 bases are TGTGCCAGCAGCCTGCACGGGGCTTCCGAGCAGTACTTC.

The gene calls are TRBV29-1 and TRBJ2-2; TRBD2 matches at 7 bases. Per germline, CDR1 SQVTM and CDR2 ANQGSEA. The CDR3 is 14 residues long. V trimming: 7 bases; J trimming: 3 bases; junction bases outside the gene matches: 8. The CDR3 region has the DNA TGCAGCGCGGGGAGGGAGAGATACACCGGGGAGCTGTTTTTT. It yields the protein CSAGRERYTGELFF.

This rearrangement joins TRBV9 to TRBJ2-3; 10 nucleotides align to TRBD2. CDR1 is SGDLS, CDR2 YYNGEE, per germline. CDR3 length: 19 amino acids. Trimming at V came to 0 bases and at J to 4 bases, leaving 14 bases not matched to a gene. CDR3 nucleotide sequence: TGTGCCAGCAGCGTAGGGAATAGCGGGAGGTACCCATGGCCAGATACGCAGTATTTT. The encoded protein is CASSVGNSGRYPWPDTQYF.

This rearrangement joins TRBV10-3 to TRBJ1-2; D unclear. Germline assignment: CDR1 ENHRY and CDR2 SYGVKD. The CDR3 length is 17 residues. Trimming took off 0 bases at V and 6 bases at J, with 20 bases between the two ends. For the CDR3, the DNA is TGTGCCATCAGTGAGTCGACTCGGGGAGGGTCGGGCGATGGCTACACCTTC. This codes for CAISESTRGGSGDGYTF.

V usage is TRBV27 and J usage is TRBJ2-3; D is tentatively TRBD1 or TRBD2 (5 bases each). CDR1 is MNHEY, CDR2 SMNVEV, per germline (reference sequence). The CDR3 contains 12 residues. V was shortened by 5 bases and J by 7 bases, with 10 bases between the two germline ends. CDR3 residues: CASSEGLNTQYF. CDR3 coding DNA: TGTGCCAGCAGTGAGGGGCTGAATACGCAGTATTTT.

The table lists this clone with a count of one. This chain links TRBV5-1 with TRBJ2-7; 9 bases map to TRBD2. Trimming cost V 0 bases and J 6 bases; bases outside gene matches: 13. Germline assignment: CDR1 SGHRS and CDR2 YFSETQ. This CDR3 is 17 amino acids long. In nucleotides, the CDR3 is TGCGCCAGCAGCTTGGCCCTAGCGGGACTCCCGGGGCTCGAGCAGTACTTC. It translates to CASSLALAGLPGLEQYF.

J is TRBJ2-1 and V is TRBV7-9, with D perhaps being TRBD1 or TRBD2 (5 bases each). CDR3 length equals 15 residues. Germline lookup yields CDR1 SEHNR and CDR2 FQNEAQ (reference sequence). The germline V and J ends were trimmed by 5 bases and 6 bases, with 17 bases remaining between them. The CDR3 spells CASSPGTERSNEQFF. The DNA of the CDR3 is TGTGCCAGCAGCCCCGGGACCGAAAGGAGCAATGAGCAGTTCTTC. The variable domain in full, with the rest retrieved from reference TRBV7-9 and TRBJ2-1, is DTGVSQNPRHKITKRGQNVTFRCDPISEHNRLYWYRQTLGQGPEFLTYFQNEAQLEKSRLLSDRFSAERPKGSFSTLEIQRTEQGDSAMYLCASSPGTERSNEQFFGPGTRLTVL.

The chain joins TRBV18 to TRBJ2-3, with D possibly matching TRBD2 (5 bases). Germline V gives CDR1 KGHSH, CDR2 LQKENI. V lost 6 bases, J lost 0 bases, and 13 bases lay in between. The CDR3 loop spans 15 amino acids. This CDR3 is CASSRLTVSTDTQYF. The CDR3 DNA reads TGTGCCAGCTCGAGACTAACAGTGAGCACAGATACGCAGTATTTT.

V usage is TRBV5-1 and J usage is TRBJ2-1; D not resolved. The germline gives CDR1 SGHRS, CDR2 YFSETQ. CDR3 length: 15 amino acids. V was shortened by 4 bases and J by 3 bases, with 14 bases between the two germline ends. CDR3 amino acids: CASSLPQSYYNEQFF. CDR3 nucleotides: TGCGCCAGCAGCCTACCTCAGAGTTACTACAATGAGCAGTTCTTC.

There are a few counts of this clone. This sequence joins TRBV11-1 and TRBJ2-1; 8 bases are shared with TRBD2. The V segment lost 5 bases and the J segment 3 bases; nucleotides outside the gene matches: 9. CDR3 length equals 16 residues. The germline gives CDR1 SGHAT, CDR2 FQDESV (reference sequence). Here the CDR3 reads CASSARGGRHYNEQFF. The CDR3 coding sequence is TGTGCCAGCAGCGCACGGGGCGGGAGGCACTACAATGAGCAGTTCTTC. Drawing the rest from reference TRBV11-1 and TRBJ2-1, the complete variable domain is EAEVAQSPRYKITEKSQAVAFWCDPISGHATLYWYRQILGQGPELLVQFQDESVVDDSQLPKDRFSAERLKGVDSTLKIQPAELGDSAMYLCASSARGGRHYNEQFFGPGTRLTVL.

V and J are TRBV5-4 and TRBJ2-7; D gene ambiguous. Germline CDR1 reads SGHNT; CDR2 reads YYREEE (reference sequence). Trimming cost V 0 bases and J 3 bases, with 10 bases left between them. This CDR3 is 14 amino acids long. The CDR3 reads CASSLEPSSYEQYF. CDR3 DNA sequence: TGTGCCAGCAGCTTGGAACCAAGTAGCTACGAGCAGTACTTC.

The V gene is TRBV5-1, the J gene TRBJ2-5, with 14 bases lining up with TRBD2. V shed 2 bases, J shed 5 bases, and the junction held 8 bases outside the gene matches. The CDR3 covers 17 residues. The germline V gene encodes CDR1 SGHRS and CDR2 YFSETQ. CDR3 nucleotides: TGCGCCAGCAGCTTTTCGGGACTAGCGGGAGCGGGTGAGACCCAGTACTTC. Protein sequence: CASSFSGLAGAGETQYF.

The V and J genes are TRBV10-3 and TRBJ2-1; D is unclear. From germline, CDR1 is ENHRY and CDR2 SYGVKD. V lost 6 bases and J lost 3, with 12 bases in between. The CDR3 covers 14 residues. The CDR3 sequence is CAISLDLIYNEQFF. CDR3 DNA sequence: TGTGCCATCAGCCTCGACCTTATCTACAATGAGCAGTTCTTC.

The chain links TRBV6-5 to TRBJ1-1; D unresolved. The CDR3 contains 15 residues. The germline gives CDR1 MNHEY, CDR2 SVGAGI. V was cut by 6 bases and J by 2 bases, with 16 bases left in between. In DNA, the CDR3 is TGTGCCAGCAGCCAGGTACCCGGGAAAAACACTGAAGCTTTCTTT. Amino acids: CASSQVPGKNTEAFF.

The chain couples TRBV4-3 to TRBJ1-2; TRBD1 matches at 8 bases. Trimming at V came to 1 base and at J to 2 bases, leaving 6 bases not matched to a gene. The CDR3 consists of 16 residues. Germline loops: CDR1 LGHNA, CDR2 YSLEER. DNA for the CDR3: TGCGCCAGCAGCCAAGGGACAGGGCGCGGGAACTATGGCTACACCTTC. This gives the protein CASSQGTGRGNYGYTF.